The present entry profiles one T cell receptor beta chain with its context. What antigen it recognizes has not been identified. No base quality values were provided; no much bigger clone lies one nucleotide off. For the CD8 naive samples, CD45RO-negative cells were positively selected for CCR7, yielding a CD45RA+CCR7+ population from which TemRA cells were excluded. Donors were healthy HIV-negative adults with no recently reported acute infections or vaccinations. All donors were Caucasian adults living in Nashville, Tennessee, USA. Blood was collected by leukapheresis, and PBMCs were isolated by Ficoll-Histopaque density gradient centrifugation and then cryopreserved in liquid nitrogen vapor phase. Purity and quantity of every magnetically sorted T cell population were checked by analytical flow cytometry. Genomic DNA was isolated from each sorted fraction and quantified by UV absorbance on a Nanodrop 2000c.

This specimen belongs to a study of shared clonotypes between healthy human individuals (dated by TCRdb to 2020 to 2022). Describing the broader study: A couple of women and a few men aged 18 to 49 years were included in the cohort. The study deeply sequenced blood TCR repertoires of about 5 healthy adults to estimate repertoire size and the extent of clonotype sharing between individuals. Leukapheresis yielded between about 0.9 and 9.5 billion PBMCs per donor. For each donor, CD4 naive and CD4 memory were each given three plates, CD8 naive was given two plates, and CD8 memory was given one plate. To increase sequencing depth and limit assay-specific biases, different laboratories used diverse techniques to prepare libraries and sequence TCR repertoires. Findings and caveats that apply to the study as a whole: Rarefaction of sorted-subset datasets indicated incomplete sequencing despite the large sequencing depth. When several donors were compared, the shared fraction of clonotypes was about 5% for naive CD4, around 3.6% for naive CD8, more than 2% for memory CD4, and 0.35% to 0.4% for memory CD8. Naive subsets generally had larger estimated clonotype richness than memory subsets did. Because the study included a small number of donors, the genetic and exposure-history diversity represented was limited. Clonotypes shared by all four sorted-subset donors showed higher generation probabilities than non-shared clonotypes. Based on pairwise subsampling, the degree of clonotype sharing among donors was expected to be affected by sequencing depth. Only blood was sampled, and tissue TCR repertoires likely differ from those in blood.

The germline V gene (reference sequence) gives CDR1 as MNHNY and CDR2 as SVGAGI. The CDR3 covers 13 residues, taking in both the cysteine and the phenylalanine. Of the read, only the CDR3 DNA is kept; its 39 bases are in frame from base 1. The junction carries 14 bases between V and J, which are trimmed by 10 bases and 1 base respectively. TCR CDR3 regions were amplified from genomic DNA by multiplex PCR using the deep immunoSEQ assay. Extracted genomic DNA from each cell subset was spread evenly across all wells of several immunoSEQ 96-well plates, with each plate serving as a replicate. For sorted subsets, roughly 200 ng of genomic DNA, equivalent to some 33,000 T cell genomes, went into each replicate PCR. Purified libraries were quantified with a Qubit 3.0 fluorometer, sized on a Bioanalyzer 2100, and re-quantified with the KAPA Library Quantification kit. A separate single-read 150-cycle Illumina NextSeq 550 flow cell was used to sequence each immunoSEQ 96-well plate. The authors processed their data as follows. Because the immunoSEQ output held only junctional sequences and lacked quality scores, the filtering could not match the filtering applied to full-length reads. To assign V/J genes and CDR3, sequences were annotated using PyIR, a Python wrapper for IgBLAST v1.9, with IMGT germline references. Reads were filtered out if the reads had weak V/J assignments (E-value above 1e-6), no CDR3, stop codons, out-of-frame junctions, or ambiguous translated residues. V3J clonotypes were defined as sequences sharing the same inferred V gene, J gene, and CDR3 amino acid sequence. Percentage overlap between repertoires was computed as shared unique clonotypes divided by the size of the smaller repertoire. Repertoire richness was assessed with RTK rarefaction, the Chao1 estimator, and Recon v2.1 estimates of unobserved clonotypes. OLGA was used to compute generation probabilities for all TCRbeta clonotypes that the gDNA method yielded from a few donors. TCRdb took this table from immuneACCESS and kept in-frame rearrangements with V and J called. Such tables lack part of the clones; where checked against another copy, unresolved V genes explain under half of the gap, and the rest is unexplained. V and J calls and clone size are copied from that table; D and trimming were computed from the DNA. This sample has 2 million or so clones in its table, and around 96% of those were observed once. The ten largest make up 0.9% to 1.4% of the sample.

The chain is assembled from TRBV6-6 and TRBJ2-7; TRBD1 is a weak D gene call, 6 bases matching. The receptor was derived from a man between 18 and 35 years old in good health. Sequenced: naive CD8+ T cells sorted from blood. In light of the paper, this sample's cell subset or site label describes: CD45RA+CCR7+. CDR3 sequence: CAISTGGSYEQYF. The DNA reads as follows: TGTGCCATTTCGACAGGCGGATCCTACGAGCAGTACTTC.